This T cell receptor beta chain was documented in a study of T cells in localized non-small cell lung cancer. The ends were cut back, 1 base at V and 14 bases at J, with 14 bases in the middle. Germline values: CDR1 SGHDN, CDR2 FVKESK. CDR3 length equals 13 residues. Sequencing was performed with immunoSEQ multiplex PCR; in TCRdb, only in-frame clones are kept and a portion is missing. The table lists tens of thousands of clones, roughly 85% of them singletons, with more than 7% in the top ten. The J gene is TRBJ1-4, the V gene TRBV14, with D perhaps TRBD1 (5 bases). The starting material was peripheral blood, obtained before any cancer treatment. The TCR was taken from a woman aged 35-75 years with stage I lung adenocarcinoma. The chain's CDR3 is CASSQGRGERLFF. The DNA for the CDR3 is TGTGCCAGCAGCCAAGGTCGGGGGGAAAGGCTGTTTTTT.